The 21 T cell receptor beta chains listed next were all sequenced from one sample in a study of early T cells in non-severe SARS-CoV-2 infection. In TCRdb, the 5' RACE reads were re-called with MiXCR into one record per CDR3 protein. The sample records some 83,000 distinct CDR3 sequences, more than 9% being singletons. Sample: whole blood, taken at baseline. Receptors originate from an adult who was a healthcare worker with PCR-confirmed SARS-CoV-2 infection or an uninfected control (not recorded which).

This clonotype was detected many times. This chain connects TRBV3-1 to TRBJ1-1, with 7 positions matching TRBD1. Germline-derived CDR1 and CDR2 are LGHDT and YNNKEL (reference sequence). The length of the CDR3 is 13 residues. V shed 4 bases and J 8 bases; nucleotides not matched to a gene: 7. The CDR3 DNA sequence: TGTGCCAGCAGCCCCAGACAGGGAGGAGAAGCTTTCTTT. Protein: CASSPRQGGEAFF.

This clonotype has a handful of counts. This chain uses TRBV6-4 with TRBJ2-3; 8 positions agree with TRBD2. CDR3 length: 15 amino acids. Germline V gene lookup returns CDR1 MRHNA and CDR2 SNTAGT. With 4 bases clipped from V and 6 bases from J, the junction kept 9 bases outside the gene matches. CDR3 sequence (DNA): TGTGCCAGCAGTGTGGGGACCAGCGGGAGTGATACGCAGTATTTT. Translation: CASSVGTSGSDTQYF.

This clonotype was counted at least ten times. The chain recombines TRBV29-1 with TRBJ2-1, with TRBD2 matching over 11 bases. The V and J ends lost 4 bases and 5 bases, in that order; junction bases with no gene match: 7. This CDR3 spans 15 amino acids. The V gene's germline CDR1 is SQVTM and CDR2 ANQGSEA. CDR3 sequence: CSVALPSGGHNEQFF. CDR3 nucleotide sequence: TGCAGCGTTGCCCTCCCTAGCGGGGGGCACAATGAGCAGTTCTTC.

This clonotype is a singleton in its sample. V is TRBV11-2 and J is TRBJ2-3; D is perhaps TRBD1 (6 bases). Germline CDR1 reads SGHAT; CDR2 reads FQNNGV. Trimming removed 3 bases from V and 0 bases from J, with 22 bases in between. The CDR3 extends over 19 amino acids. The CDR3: CASSLLSRDRRVSTDTQYF. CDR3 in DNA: TGTGCCAGCAGCTTGTTATCCCGTGACAGGCGGGTGAGCACAGATACGCAGTATTTT.

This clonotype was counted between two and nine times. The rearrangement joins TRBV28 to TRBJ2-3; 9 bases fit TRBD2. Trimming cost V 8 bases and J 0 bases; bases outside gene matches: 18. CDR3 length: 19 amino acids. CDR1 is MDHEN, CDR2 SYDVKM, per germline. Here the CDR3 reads CASPPRGGLAGSSTDTQYF. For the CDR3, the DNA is TGTGCCAGCCCCCCGCGGGGGGGATTAGCGGGTAGTAGCACAGATACGCAGTATTTT.

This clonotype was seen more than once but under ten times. Here the CDR3 DNA reads TGTGCCAGCAGCCAAGATGGAGGGGTCGGGCAGCCCCAGCATTTT. Translating it yields CASSQDGGVGQPQHF. The gene calls are TRBV3-1 and TRBJ1-5, with D possibly TRBD1 on 5 matching bases. Per the germline V gene, CDR1 is LGHDT and CDR2 is YNNKEL (reference sequence). The CDR3 is 15 amino acids. Trimming shortened V by 0 bases and J by 7 bases, and 13 bases separated the two germline ends.

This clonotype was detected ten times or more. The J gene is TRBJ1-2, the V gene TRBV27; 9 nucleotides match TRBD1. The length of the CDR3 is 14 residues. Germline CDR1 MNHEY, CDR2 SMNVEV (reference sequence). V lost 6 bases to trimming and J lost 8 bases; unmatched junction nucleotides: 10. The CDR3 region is CASRNSQGAVGYTF. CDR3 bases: TGTGCCAGCAGGAATTCACAGGGGGCGGTGGGCTACACCTTC.

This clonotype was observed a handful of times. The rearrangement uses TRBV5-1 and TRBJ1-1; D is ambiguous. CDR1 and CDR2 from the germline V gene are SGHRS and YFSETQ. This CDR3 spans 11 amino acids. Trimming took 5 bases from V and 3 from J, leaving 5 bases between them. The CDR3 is CASRLYTEAFF. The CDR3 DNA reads TGCGCCAGCAGGTTATACACTGAAGCTTTCTTT.

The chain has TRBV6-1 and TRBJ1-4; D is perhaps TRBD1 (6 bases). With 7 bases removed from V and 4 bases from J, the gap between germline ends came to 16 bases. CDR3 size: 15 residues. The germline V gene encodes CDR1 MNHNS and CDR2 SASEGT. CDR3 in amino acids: CASKQGGGLNEKLFF. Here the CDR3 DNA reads TGTGCCAGCAAACAGGGAGGAGGGCTTAATGAAAAACTGTTTTTT.

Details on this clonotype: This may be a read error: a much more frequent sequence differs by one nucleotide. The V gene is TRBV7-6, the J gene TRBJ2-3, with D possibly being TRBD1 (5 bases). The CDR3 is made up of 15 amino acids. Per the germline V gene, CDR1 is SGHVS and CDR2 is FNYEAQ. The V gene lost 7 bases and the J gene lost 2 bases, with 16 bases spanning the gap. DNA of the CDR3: TGTGCCAGCACCATAACTGGACAATTCACAGATACGCAGTATTTT. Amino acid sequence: CASTITGQFTDTQYF.

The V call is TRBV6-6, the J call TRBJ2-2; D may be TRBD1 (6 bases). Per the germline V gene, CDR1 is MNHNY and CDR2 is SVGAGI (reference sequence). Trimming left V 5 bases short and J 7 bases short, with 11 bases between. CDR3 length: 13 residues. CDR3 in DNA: TGTGCCAGCAGTGATCGGACAGTCGGGGAGCTGTTTTTT. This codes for CASSDRTVGELFF.

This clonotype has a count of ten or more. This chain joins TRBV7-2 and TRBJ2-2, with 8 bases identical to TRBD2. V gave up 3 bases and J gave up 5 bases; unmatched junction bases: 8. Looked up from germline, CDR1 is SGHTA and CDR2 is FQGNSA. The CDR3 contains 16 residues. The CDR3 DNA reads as TGTGCCAGCAGCTTGGGACTAGTGGGTTGGACCGGGGAGCTGTTTTTT. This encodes CASSLGLVGWTGELFF.

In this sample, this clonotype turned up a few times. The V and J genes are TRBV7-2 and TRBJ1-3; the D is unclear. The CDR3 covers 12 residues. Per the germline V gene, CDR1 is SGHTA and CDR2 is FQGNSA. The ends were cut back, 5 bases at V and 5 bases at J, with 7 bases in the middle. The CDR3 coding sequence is TGTGCCAGCAGCGTCAACAGAAACACCATATATTTT. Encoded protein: CASSVNRNTIYF.

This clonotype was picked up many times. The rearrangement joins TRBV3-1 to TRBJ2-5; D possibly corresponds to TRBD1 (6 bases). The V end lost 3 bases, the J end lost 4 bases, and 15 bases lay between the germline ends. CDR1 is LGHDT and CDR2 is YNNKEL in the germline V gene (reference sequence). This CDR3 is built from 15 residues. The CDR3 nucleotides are TGTGCCAGCAGCCAGGTCCGGGACATTATAGAGACCCAGTACTTC. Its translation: CASSQVRDIIETQYF.

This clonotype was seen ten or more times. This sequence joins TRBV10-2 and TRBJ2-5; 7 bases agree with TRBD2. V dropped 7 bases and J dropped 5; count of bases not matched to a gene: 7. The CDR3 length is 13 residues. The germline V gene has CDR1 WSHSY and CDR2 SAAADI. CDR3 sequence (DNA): TGCGCCAGCAATGGGGCGGGGGAGGAGACCCAGTACTTC. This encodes CASNGAGEETQYF.

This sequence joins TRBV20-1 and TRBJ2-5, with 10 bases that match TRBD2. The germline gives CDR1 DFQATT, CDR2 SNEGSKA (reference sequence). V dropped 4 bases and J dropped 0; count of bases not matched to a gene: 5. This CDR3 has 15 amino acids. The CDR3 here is CSANPGLAYQETQYF. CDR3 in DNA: TGCAGTGCTAATCCGGGACTAGCGTACCAAGAGACCCAGTACTTC.

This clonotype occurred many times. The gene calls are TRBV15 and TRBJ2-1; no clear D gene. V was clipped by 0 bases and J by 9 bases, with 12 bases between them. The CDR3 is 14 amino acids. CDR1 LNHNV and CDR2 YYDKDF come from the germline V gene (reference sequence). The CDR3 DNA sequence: TGTGCCACCAGCAGAGATCGGGTCCGGGCTGAGCAGTTCTTC. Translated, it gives CATSRDRVRAEQFF.

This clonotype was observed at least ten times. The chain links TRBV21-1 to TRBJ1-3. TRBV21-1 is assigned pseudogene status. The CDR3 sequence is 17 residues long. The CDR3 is CASSKGFWGISGNTIYF. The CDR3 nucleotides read TGTGCCAGCAGCAAAGGGTTCTGGGGAATCTCTGGAAACACCATATATTTT.

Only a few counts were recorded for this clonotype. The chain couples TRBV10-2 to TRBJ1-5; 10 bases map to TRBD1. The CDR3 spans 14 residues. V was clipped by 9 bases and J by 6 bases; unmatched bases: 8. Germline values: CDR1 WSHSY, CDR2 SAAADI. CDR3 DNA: TGCGCCAGTACGGACAGGGGGGAAGGTCAGCCCCAGCATTTT. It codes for CASTDRGEGQPQHF.

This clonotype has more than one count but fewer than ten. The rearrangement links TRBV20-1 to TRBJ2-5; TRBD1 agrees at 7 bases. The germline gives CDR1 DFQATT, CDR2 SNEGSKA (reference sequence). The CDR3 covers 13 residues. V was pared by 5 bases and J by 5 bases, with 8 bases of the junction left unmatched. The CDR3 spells CSAPRQGRETQYF. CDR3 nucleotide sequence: TGCAGTGCTCCCCGACAGGGTCGCGAGACCCAGTACTTC.

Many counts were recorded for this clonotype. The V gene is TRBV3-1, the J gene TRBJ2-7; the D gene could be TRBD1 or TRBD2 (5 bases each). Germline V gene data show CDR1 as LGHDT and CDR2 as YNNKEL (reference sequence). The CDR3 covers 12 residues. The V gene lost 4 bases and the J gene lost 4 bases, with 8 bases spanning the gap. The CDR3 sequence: CASSRGTYEQYF. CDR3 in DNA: TGTGCCAGCAGCCGAGGGACGTACGAGCAGTACTTC.